This record looks at one T cell receptor beta chain sequence and its context. As yet, its antigen is unknown. The data belong to a study of cytomegalovirus exposure and HLA in healthy donors. Study findings and constraints: Presence/absence analyses supposed approximately even sequencing depth among donors. With DRB1 most and HLA-C fewest, TCR association rates differed between HLA loci in a later analysis. Most TCR sequences showed up rarely, but some public TCRs showed up in many donors. Researchers reported in a later analysis that a missense DCLRE1C variant was tied to TCR beta V- and J-gene trimming.

Trimming left V 0 bases short and J 6 bases short, with 9 bases between. CDR3 length: 13 amino acids. The germline gives CDR1 SGHNT, CDR2 YENEEA. PCR amplification relied on 60 Vbeta primers (plus 13 Jbeta primers). Here immunoSEQ multiplex PCR was the method, and the copy in TCRdb shows in-frame clones only, minus some. The top ten hold approximately 1.6% of the sample, which has 100,000 to 150,000 clones, approximately 84% seen once. V gene TRBV11-3 combines with J gene TRBJ2-7; D perhaps matches TRBD2 (6 bases). The source material was PBMCs. This clonotype was obtained from a young woman in good health and CMV-seronegative. The CDR3 loop is CASSLDLEGEQYF. In DNA, the CDR3 is TGTGCCAGCAGCTTAGATCTGGAGGGCGAGCAGTACTTC.